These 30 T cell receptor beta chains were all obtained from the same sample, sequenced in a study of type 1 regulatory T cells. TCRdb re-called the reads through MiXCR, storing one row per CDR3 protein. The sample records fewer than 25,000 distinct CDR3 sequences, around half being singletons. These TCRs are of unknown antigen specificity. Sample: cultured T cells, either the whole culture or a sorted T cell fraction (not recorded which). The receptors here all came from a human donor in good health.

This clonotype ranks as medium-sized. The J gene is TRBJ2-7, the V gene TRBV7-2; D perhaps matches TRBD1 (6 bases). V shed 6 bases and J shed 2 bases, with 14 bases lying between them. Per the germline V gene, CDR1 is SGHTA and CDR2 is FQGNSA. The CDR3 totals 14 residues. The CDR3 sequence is CASSNNRVAYEQYF. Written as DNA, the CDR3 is TGTGCCAGCAGTAATAACAGGGTAGCCTACGAGCAGTACTTC.

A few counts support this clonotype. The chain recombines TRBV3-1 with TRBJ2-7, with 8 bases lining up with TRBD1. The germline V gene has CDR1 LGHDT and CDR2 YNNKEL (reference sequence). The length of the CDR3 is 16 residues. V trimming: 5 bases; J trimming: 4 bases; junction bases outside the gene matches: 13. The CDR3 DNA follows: TGTGCCAGCAGCTCAGCCGGACAGGGTAGGAGGTACGAGCAGTACTTC. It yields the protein CASSSAGQGRRYEQYF.

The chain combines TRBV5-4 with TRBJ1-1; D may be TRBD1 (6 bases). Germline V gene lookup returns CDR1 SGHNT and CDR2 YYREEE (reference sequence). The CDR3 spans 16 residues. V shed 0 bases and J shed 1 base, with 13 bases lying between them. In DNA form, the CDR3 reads TGTGCCAGCAGCTTGGGCCGACAGGCAGGGAACACTGAAGCTTTCTTT. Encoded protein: CASSLGRQAGNTEAFF.

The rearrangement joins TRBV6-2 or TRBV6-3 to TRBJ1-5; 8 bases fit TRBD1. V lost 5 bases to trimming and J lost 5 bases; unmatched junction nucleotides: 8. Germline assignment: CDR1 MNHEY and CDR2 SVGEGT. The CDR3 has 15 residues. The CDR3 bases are TGTGCCAGCAGTCCCCAGGACAGGGACCATCAGCCCCAGCATTTT. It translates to CASSPQDRDHQPQHF.

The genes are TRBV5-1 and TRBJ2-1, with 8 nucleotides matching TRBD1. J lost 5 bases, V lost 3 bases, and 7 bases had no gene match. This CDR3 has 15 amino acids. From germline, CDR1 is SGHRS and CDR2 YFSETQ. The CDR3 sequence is CASSSTGALDNEQFF. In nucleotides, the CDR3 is TGCGCCAGCAGCTCGACAGGGGCCCTCGACAATGAGCAGTTCTTC.

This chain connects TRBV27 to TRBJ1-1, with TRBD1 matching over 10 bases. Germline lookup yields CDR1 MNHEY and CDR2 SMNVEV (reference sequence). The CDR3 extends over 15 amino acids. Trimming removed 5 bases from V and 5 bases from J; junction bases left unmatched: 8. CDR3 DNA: TGTGCCAGCAGTCCGTGGACAGGGGGAGGGACTGAAGCTTTCTTT. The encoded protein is CASSPWTGGGTEAFF.

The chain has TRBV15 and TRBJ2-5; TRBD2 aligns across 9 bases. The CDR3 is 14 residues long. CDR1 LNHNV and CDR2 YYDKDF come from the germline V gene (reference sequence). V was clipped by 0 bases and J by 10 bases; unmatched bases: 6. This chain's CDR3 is CATSRDRSGGFQYF. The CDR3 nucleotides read TGTGCCACCAGCAGAGATAGGAGCGGGGGGTTCCAGTACTTC.

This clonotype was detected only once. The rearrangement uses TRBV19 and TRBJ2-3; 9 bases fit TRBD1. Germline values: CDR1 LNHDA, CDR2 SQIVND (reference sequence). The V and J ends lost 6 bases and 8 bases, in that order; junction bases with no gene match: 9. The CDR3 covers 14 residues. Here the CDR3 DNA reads TGTGCCAGTAGCGTTACAGGGGGCGCGGGTACGCAGTATTTT. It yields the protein CASSVTGGAGTQYF.

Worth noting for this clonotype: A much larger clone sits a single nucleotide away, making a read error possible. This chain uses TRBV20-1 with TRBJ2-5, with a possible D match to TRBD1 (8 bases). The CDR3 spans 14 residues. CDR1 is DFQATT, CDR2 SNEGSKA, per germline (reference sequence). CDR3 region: CGARRQGRGETQYF. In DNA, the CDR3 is TGCGGTGCAAGGAGACAGGGGAGGGGAGAGACCCAGTACTTC.

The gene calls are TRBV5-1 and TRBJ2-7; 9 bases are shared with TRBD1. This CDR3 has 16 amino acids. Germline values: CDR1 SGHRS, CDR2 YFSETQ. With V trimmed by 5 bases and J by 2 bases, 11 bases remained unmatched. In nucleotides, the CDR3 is TGCGCCAGCAGTTGGACCCTCCGGGACAGGGCCTACGAGCAGTACTTC. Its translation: CASSWTLRDRAYEQYF.

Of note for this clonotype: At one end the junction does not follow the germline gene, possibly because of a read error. CDR3 DNA: TGTGCCAGCAGCTTAGACAGAGGCTCCTACAGTGAGCAGTTCTTC. It codes for CASSLDRGSYSEQFF. V is TRBV7-9 and J is TRBJ2-1; D remains ambiguous. Looked up from germline, CDR1 is SEHNR and CDR2 is FQNEAQ (reference sequence). This CDR3 is built from 15 residues.

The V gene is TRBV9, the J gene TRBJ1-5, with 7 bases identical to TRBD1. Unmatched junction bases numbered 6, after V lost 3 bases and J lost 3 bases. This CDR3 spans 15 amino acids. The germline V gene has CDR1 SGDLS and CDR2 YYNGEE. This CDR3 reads CASSGSGGANQPQHF. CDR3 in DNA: TGTGCCAGCAGCGGTTCAGGGGGGGCCAATCAGCCCCAGCATTTT.

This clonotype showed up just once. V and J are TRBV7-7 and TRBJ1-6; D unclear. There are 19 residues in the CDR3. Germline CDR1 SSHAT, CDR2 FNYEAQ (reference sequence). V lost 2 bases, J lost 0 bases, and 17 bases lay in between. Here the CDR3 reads CASSLPAGGSSSYNSPLHF. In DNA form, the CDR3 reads TGTGCCAGCAGCTTACCCGCGGGAGGCAGTAGCTCCTATAATTCACCCCTCCACTTT.

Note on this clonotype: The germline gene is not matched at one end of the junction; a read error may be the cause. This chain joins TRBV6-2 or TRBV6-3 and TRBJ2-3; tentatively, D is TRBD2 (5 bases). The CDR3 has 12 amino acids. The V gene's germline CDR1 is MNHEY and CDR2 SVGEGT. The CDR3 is CAGSGPVDTQYF. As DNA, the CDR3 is TGTGCCGGCAGCGGCCCTGTAGATACGCAGTATTTT.

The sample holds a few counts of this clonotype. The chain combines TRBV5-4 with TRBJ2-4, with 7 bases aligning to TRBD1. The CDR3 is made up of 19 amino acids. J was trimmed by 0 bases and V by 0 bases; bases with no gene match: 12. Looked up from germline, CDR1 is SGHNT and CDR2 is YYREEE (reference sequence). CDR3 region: CASSLDTGQPSLAKNIQYF. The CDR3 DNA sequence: TGTGCCAGCAGCTTGGACACGGGACAGCCATCGCTAGCCAAAAACATTCAGTACTTC.

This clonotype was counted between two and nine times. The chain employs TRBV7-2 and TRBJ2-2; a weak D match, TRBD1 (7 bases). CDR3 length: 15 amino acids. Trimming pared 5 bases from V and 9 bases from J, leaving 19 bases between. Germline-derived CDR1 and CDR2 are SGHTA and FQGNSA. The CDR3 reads CASSAGQMSSRELFF. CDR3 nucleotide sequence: TGTGCCAGCAGCGCGGGACAGATGAGTTCAAGGGAGCTGTTTTTT.

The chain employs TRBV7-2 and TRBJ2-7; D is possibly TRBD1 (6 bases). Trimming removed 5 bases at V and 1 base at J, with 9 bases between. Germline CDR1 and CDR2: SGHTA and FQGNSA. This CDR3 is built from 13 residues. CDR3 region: CASSVTGSYEQYF. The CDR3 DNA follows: TGTGCCAGCAGCGTAACAGGGTCCTACGAGCAGTACTTC.

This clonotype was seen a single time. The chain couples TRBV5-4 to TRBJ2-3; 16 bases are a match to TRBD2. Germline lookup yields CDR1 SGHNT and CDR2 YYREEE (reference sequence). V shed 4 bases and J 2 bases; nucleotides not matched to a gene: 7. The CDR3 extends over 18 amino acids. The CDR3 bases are TGTGCCAGCAGCCCGGGACTAGCGGGGGGGCGGAACACAGATACGCAGTATTTT. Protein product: CASSPGLAGGRNTDTQYF. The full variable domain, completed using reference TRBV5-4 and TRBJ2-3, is ETGVTQSPTHLIKTRGQQVTLRCSSQSGHNTVSWYQQALGQGPQFIFQYYREEENGRGNFPPRFSGLQFPNYSSELNVNALELDDSALYLCASSPGLAGGRNTDTQYFGPGTRLTVL.

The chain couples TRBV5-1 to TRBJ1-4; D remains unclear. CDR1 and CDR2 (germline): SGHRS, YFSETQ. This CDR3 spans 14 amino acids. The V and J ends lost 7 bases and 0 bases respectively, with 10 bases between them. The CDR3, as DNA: TGCGCCAGCCGGCTCGGGCCAACTAATGAAAAACTGTTTTTT. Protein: CASRLGPTNEKLFF.

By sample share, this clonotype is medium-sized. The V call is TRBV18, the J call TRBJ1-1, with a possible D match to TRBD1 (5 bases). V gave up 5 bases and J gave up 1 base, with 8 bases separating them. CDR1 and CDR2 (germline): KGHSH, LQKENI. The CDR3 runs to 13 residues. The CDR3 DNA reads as TGTGCCAGCTCAGACAGCGGGAACACTGAAGCTTTCTTT. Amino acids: CASSDSGNTEAFF.

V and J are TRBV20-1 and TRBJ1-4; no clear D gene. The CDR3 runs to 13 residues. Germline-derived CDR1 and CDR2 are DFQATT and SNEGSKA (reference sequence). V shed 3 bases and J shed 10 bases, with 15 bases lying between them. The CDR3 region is CSASRPLPGKLFF. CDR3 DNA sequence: TGCAGTGCTAGCCGACCCCTGCCTGGAAAACTGTTTTTT.

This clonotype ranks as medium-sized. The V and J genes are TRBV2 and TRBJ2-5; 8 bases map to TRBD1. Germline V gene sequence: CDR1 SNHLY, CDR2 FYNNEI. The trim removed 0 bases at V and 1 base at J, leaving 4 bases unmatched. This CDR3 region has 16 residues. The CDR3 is CASSEAPGGPQETQYF. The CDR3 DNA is TGTGCCAGCAGTGAAGCCCCAGGGGGCCCCCAAGAGACCCAGTACTTC.

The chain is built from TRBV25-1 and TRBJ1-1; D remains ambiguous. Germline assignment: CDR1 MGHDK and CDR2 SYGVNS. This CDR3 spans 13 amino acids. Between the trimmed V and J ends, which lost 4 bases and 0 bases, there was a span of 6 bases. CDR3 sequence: CASSAGLNTEAFF. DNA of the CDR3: TGTGCCAGCAGTGCGGGCCTGAACACTGAAGCTTTCTTT.

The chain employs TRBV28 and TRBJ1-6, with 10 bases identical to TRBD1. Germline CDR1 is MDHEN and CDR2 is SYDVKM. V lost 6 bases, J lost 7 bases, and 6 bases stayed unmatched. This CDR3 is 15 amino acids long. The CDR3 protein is CASRSTGGANSPLHF. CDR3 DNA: TGTGCCAGCAGGTCGACAGGGGGCGCAAATTCACCCCTCCACTTT. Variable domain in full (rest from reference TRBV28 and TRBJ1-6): DVKVTQSSRYLVKRTGEKVFLECVQDMDHENMFWYRQDPGLGLRLIYFSYDVKMKEKGDIPEGYSVSREKKERFSLILESASTNQTSMYLCASRSTGGANSPLHFGNGTRLTVT.

CDR3 in DNA: TGTGCCAGCAGCCCCGCTTTTTGGTCTGGGGCCAACGTCCTGACTTTC. This gives the protein CASSPAFWSGANVLTF. The V and J genes are TRBV6-5 and TRBJ2-6; D not resolved. Trimming left V 6 bases short and J 1 base short, with 13 bases between. The CDR3 sequence is 16 residues long. Germline loops: CDR1 MNHEY, CDR2 SVGAGI.

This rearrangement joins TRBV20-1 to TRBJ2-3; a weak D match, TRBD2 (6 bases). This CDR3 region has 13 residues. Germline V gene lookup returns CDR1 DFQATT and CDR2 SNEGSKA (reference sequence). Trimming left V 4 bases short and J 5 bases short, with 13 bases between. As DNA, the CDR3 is TGCAGTGCTAAACTAGCCCCAGGAGATACGCAGTATTTT. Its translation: CSAKLAPGDTQYF.

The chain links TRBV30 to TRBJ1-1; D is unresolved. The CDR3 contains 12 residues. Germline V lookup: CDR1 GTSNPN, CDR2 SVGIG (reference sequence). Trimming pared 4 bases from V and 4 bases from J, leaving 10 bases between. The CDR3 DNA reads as TGTGCCTGGATATGGGGAATCACTGAAGCTTTCTTT. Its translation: CAWIWGITEAFF.

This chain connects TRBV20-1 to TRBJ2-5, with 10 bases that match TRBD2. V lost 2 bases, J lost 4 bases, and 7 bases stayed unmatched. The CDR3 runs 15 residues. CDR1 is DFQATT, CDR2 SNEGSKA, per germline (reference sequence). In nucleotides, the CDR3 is TGCAGTGCTAGACCAGCGGGGGGGCCGGGAGAGACCCAGTACTTC. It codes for CSARPAGGPGETQYF.

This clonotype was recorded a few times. The CDR3 is CASSFFMQGGHGYTF. DNA for the CDR3: TGTGCCAGCAGTTTCTTTATGCAAGGGGGCCATGGCTACACCTTC. The rearrangement uses TRBV12-3 or TRBV12-4 and TRBJ1-2, with 7 bases identical to TRBD1. The CDR3 consists of 15 residues. Trimming cost V 3 bases and J 6 bases; bases outside gene matches: 10.

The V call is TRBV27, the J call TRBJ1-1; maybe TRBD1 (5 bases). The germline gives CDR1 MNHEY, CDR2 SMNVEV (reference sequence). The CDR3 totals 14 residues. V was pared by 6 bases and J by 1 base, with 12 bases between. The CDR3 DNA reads TGTGCCAGCAGCCTGGGACTCACGAACACTGAAGCTTTCTTT. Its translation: CASSLGLTNTEAFF.